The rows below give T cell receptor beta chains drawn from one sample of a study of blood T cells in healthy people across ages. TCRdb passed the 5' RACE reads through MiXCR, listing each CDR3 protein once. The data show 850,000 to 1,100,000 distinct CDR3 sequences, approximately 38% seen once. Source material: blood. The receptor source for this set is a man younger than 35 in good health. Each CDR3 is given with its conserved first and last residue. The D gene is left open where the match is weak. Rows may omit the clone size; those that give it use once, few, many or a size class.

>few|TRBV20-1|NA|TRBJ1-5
CSARGAWGHQGNQPQHF
TGCAGTGCTAGAGGCGCTTGGGGACACCAAGGGAATCAGCCCCAGCATTTT
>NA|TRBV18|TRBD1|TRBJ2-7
CASSPSSGQFSYEQYF
TGTGCCAGCTCACCCTCCTCGGGACAGTTCTCCTACGAGCAGTACTTC
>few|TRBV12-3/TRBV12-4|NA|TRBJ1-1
CASTVTGPHTEAFF
TGTGCCAGCACCGTTACAGGGCCGCACACTGAAGCTTTCTTT
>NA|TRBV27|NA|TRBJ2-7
CASSDSTSSYNEQYF
TGTGCCAGCAGTGACTCAACGTCCTCCTACAATGAGCAGTACTTC
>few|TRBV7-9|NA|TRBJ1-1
CASSLAEVENTEAFF
TGTGCCAGCAGCTTAGCGGAGGTTGAGAACACTGAAGCTTTCTTT
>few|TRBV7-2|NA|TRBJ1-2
CASSLGSGSDYTF
TGTGCCAGCAGCTTAGGGTCGGGCAGTGACTACACCTTC
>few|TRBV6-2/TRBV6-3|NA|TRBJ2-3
CASDDSPSTDTQYF
TGTGCCAGCGATGACAGCCCTAGCACAGATACGCAGTATTTT
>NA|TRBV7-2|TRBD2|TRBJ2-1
CATTGRGAYNEQFF
TGTGCCACCACAGGGCGGGGGGCCTACAATGAGCAGTTCTTC
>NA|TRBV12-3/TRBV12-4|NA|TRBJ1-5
CASSAPRDLNQPQHF
TGTGCCAGCAGTGCTCCCCGGGACCTAAATCAGCCCCAGCATTTT
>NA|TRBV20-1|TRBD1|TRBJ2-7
CSARGTGAAYEQYF
TGCAGTGCTAGAGGCACAGGGGCGGCCTACGAGCAGTACTTC
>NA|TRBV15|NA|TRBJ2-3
CATSPGGNTQYF
TGTGCCACCAGCCCCGGGGGTAATACGCAGTATTTT
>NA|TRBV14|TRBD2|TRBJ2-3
CASSQLAGDRFTDTQYF
TGTGCCAGCAGCCAACTAGCGGGGGACCGCTTCACAGATACGCAGTATTTT
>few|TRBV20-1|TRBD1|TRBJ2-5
CSATSPGGMETQYF
TGCAGTGCTACCTCCCCAGGGGGAATGGAGACCCAGTACTTC
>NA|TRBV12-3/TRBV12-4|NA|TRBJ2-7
CATQPADSYEQYF
TGTGCCACCCAACCAGCGGACTCCTACGAGCAGTACTTC
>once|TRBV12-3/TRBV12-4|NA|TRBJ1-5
CASSLAGFSQPQHF
TGTGCCAGCAGTTTAGCTGGGTTTAGTCAGCCCCAGCATTTT
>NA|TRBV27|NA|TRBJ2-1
CASGLITGNYNEQFF
TGTGCCAGCGGTTTGATAACAGGGAACTACAATGAGCAGTTCTTC
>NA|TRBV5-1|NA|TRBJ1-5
CASSLDGSAGNQPQHF
TGCGCCAGCAGCTTGGACGGGTCGGCAGGGAATCAGCCCCAGCATTTT
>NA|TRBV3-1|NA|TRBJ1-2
CVSSPPLRTFGYTF
TGTGTCAGCAGCCCGCCCTTGAGGACATTTGGCTACACCTTC
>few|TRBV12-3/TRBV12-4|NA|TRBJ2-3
CASTRGATEAATQYF
TGTGCCAGCACGCGGGGAGCCACAGAGGCCGCCACGCAGTATTTT
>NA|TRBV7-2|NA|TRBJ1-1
CASRFSLGTEAFF
TGTGCCAGCAGATTCTCCCTTGGCACTGAAGCTTTCTTT
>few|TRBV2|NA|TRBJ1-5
CASIARSSQPQHF
TGTGCCAGCATAGCTCGATCGAGCCAGCCCCAGCATTTT
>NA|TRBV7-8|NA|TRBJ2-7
CTSSSSLGNYNEQYF
TGTACCAGCAGCTCCTCTTTGGGCAACTACAATGAGCAGTACTTC
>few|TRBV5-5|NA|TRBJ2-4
CASSSSPKGVGYIQYF
TGTGCCAGCAGCTCTAGCCCAAAGGGCGTCGGGTACATTCAGTACTTC
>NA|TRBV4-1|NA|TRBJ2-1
CASSQSPGTSSYNEQFF
TGCGCCAGCAGCCAATCCCCGGGGACATCCTCCTACAATGAGCAGTTCTTC
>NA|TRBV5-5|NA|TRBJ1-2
CASSPVSGKVGYTF
TGTGCCAGCAGCCCCGTGAGTGGAAAAGTAGGCTACACCTTC
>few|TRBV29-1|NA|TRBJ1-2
CSVNNRENGYTF
TGCAGCGTTAATAACAGGGAGAATGGCTACACCTTC
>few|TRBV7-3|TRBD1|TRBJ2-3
CASSLFGTGSVTDTQYF
TGTGCCAGCAGCTTATTCGGGACAGGGAGTGTCACAGATACGCAGTATTTT
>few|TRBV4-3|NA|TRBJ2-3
CASSQEDRSTDTQYF
TGCGCCAGCAGCCAAGAGGACAGAAGCACAGATACGCAGTATTTT
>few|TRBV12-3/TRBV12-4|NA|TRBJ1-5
CASSFGFSNQPQHF
TGTGCCAGCAGTTTCGGGTTTAGCAATCAGCCCCAGCATTTT
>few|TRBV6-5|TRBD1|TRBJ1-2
CASSYRRQGAGGYTF
TGTGCCAGCAGTTACCGCCGACAGGGCGCCGGTGGCTACACCTTC
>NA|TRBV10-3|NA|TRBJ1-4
CAIRDRNSSGKLFF
TGTGCCATCAGAGACAGGAACTCGAGTGGAAAACTGTTTTTT
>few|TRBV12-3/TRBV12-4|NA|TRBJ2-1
CASSLGHPNEQFF
TGTGCCAGCAGTTTAGGACACCCCAATGAGCAGTTCTTC
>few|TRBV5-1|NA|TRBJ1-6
CASSFWGDKYNSPLHF
TGCGCCAGCAGCTTCTGGGGCGATAAATATAATTCACCCCTCCACTTT
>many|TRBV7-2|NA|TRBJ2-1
CASSLSASSYNEQFF
TGTGCCAGCAGCTTGTCTGCCAGTTCCTACAATGAGCAGTTCTTC
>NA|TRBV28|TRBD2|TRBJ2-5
CASSYGLAGGQETQYF
TGTGCCAGCAGTTATGGACTAGCGGGGGGACAAGAGACCCAGTACTTC
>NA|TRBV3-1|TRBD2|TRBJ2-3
CAGSQDLAGENTQYF
TGTGCCGGCAGCCAAGACCTAGCGGGGGAAAATACGCAGTATTTT
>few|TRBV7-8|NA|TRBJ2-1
CASSSRRHNEQFF
TGTGCCAGCAGCTCTAGAAGACACAATGAGCAGTTCTTC
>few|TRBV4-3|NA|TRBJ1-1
CASSQVKGLNTEAFF
TGCGCCAGCAGCCAAGTCAAGGGGTTGAACACTGAAGCTTTCTTT
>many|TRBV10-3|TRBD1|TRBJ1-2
CAIRGDRESYGYTF
TGTGCCATCAGAGGGGACAGGGAGTCCTATGGCTACACCTTC
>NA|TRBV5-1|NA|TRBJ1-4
CDSSLGDTHNEKLFF
TGCGACAGCAGCTTGGGGGACACACATAATGAAAAACTGTTTTTT
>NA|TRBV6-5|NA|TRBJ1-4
CASSRGGIEKLFF
TGTGCCAGCAGCCGGGGTGGGATTGAAAAACTGTTTTTT
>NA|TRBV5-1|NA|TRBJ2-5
CASRSRRDQETQYF
TGCGCCAGCAGATCGAGGAGGGACCAAGAGACCCAGTACTTC
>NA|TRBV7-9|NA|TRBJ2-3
CASSPYPRTDTQYF
TGTGCCAGCAGCCCTTATCCGCGCACAGATACGCAGTATTTT
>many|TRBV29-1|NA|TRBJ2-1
CSVEAGDEQFF
TGCAGCGTTGAAGCAGGGGATGAGCAGTTCTTC
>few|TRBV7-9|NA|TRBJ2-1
CASSLVGGLNEQFF
TGTGCCAGCAGCTTAGTAGGGGGGCTAAATGAGCAGTTCTTC
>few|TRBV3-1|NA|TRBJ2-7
CASSQDEAGQSYEQYF
TGTGCCAGCAGCCAAGATGAGGCGGGACAGAGCTACGAGCAGTACTTC
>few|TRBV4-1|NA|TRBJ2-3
CASSQVTGRKGGTDTQYF
TGCGCCAGCAGCCAAGTTACGGGGAGGAAAGGGGGCACAGATACGCAGTATTTT
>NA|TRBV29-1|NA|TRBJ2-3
CSLGVYSTDTQYF
TGCAGCCTGGGGGTTTATAGCACAGATACGCAGTATTTT
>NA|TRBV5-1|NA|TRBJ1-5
CASSLFRSYSNQPQHF
TGCGCCAGCAGCTTGTTCCGGTCCTATAGCAATCAGCCCCAGCATTTT
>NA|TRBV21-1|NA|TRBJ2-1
CASSNRDRDYNEQFF
TGTGCCAGCAGCAACAGGGACAGGGATTACAATGAGCAGTTCTTC
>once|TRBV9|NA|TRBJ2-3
CASSAGMVRATDTQYF
TGTGCCAGCAGCGCTGGCATGGTCCGGGCGACAGATACGCAGTATTTT
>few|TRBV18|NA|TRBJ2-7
CASSPQTGVEQYF
TGTGCCAGCTCACCTCAGACAGGAGTCGAGCAGTACTTC
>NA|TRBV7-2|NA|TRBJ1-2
CASSAEFTLDGYTF
TGTGCCAGCAGCGCCGAATTTACCCTCGATGGCTACACCTTC